Below are 7 T cell receptor beta chains sequenced from a single sample in a study of blood T cells in healthy people across ages. A second 7 to 11 cycle PCR used barcoded and J-beta primers. TCRdb used MiXCR to reprocess the 5' RACE reads, holding one entry per CDR3 protein. The sample lists roughly 640,000 distinct CDR3 sequences, about 30% occurring once. The sample was blood. Receptor source: a woman of 80 years or more in good health.

J is TRBJ2-7 and V is TRBV11-2, with 8 bases aligning to TRBD2. J was trimmed by 5 bases and V by 4 bases; bases with no gene match: 7. The CDR3 extends over 14 amino acids. CDR1 SGHAT and CDR2 FQNNGV come from the germline V gene. For the CDR3, the DNA is TGTGCCAGCAGCTCTCGGGGGGGCGTCCACGAGCAGTACTTC. Amino acid sequence: CASSSRGGVHEQYF. Combining the CDR3 with reference TRBV11-2 and TRBJ2-7 gives the whole variable domain EAGVAQSPRYKIIEKRQSVAFWCNPISGHATLYWYQQILGQGPKLLIQFQNNGVVDDSQLPKDRFSAERLKGVDSTLKIQPAKLEDSAVYLCASSSRGGVHEQYFGPGTRLTVT.

The chain has TRBV7-8 and TRBJ2-1, with 10 positions matching TRBD1. The CDR3 is 14 amino acids. CDR1 SGHVS and CDR2 FQNEAQ come from the germline V gene. Trimming at V came to 3 bases and at J to 7 bases, leaving 3 bases not matched to a gene. The CDR3, as DNA: TGTGCCAGCAGCTTCGAGGGACAGGGGAATGAGCAGTTCTTC. Amino acid sequence: CASSFEGQGNEQFF. Full variable domain (rest looked up from reference TRBV7-8 and TRBJ2-1): GAGVSQSPRYKVAKRGQDVALRCDPISGHVSLFWYQQALGQGPEFLTYFQNEAQLDKSGLPSDRFFAERPEGSVSTLKIQRTQQEDSAVYLCASSFEGQGNEQFFGPGTRLTVL.

In regard to this clonotype: This may be a read error: a much more frequent sequence differs by one nucleotide. The genes are TRBV9 and TRBJ2-5; tentative D call: TRBD1 (6 bases). CDR3 size: 17 residues. Germline V gene sequence: CDR1 SGDLS, CDR2 YYNGEE. CDR3 DNA sequence: TGTGCCAGCGGCGTAGAGTTAGGGGGACCAATCCAAGAGACCCAGTACTTC. It specifies CASGVELGGPIQETQYF.

This clonotype was counted at least ten times. This chain joins TRBV28 and TRBJ2-7, with D possibly TRBD2 on 5 matching bases. The V gene lost 4 bases and the J gene lost 3 bases, with 13 bases spanning the gap. CDR1 is MDHEN and CDR2 is SYDVKM in the germline V gene. The CDR3 consists of 14 residues. CDR3 bases: TGTGCCAGCAGTTCACCCGTCCGGGGCTACGAGCAGTACTTC. Amino acids: CASSSPVRGYEQYF.

J is TRBJ1-6 and V is TRBV7-2; D may be TRBD1 (5 bases). The CDR3 runs to 16 residues. Germline CDR1 is SGHTA and CDR2 is FQGNSA. Trimming cost V 0 bases and J 5 bases, with 11 bases left between them. CDR3 residues: CASSLAIDSNNSPLHF. CDR3 coding DNA: TGTGCCAGCAGCTTAGCTATTGACAGCAATAATTCACCCCTCCACTTT.

This clonotype has a handful of counts. V and J are TRBV14 and TRBJ1-6; D gene unclear. The CDR3 length is 15 residues. Germline values: CDR1 SGHDN, CDR2 FVKESK. Trimming took 0 bases from V and 4 from J, leaving 7 bases between them. CDR3 sequence: CASSQDGVYNSPLHF. The CDR3 DNA reads TGTGCCAGCAGCCAAGACGGGGTGTATAATTCACCCCTCCACTTT.

The chain has TRBV20-1 and TRBJ2-5, with a weak D call TRBD1 (6 bases). This CDR3 spans 13 amino acids. Per the germline V gene, CDR1 is DFQATT and CDR2 is SNEGSKA (reference sequence). The V and J ends lost 7 bases and 0 bases respectively, with 12 bases between them. CDR3 protein: CSVPGTYQETQYF. CDR3 coding DNA: TGCAGTGTTCCCGGGACATACCAAGAGACCCAGTACTTC.